This TCR beta chain was found in a study of cytomegalovirus exposure and HLA in healthy donors. For this clone: Antigen: not known.

Overall study results and limits: The study listed about 150 cytomegalovirus-associated TCR beta chains. The classifier, whose performance was assessed in both the original and validation cohorts, reportedly diagnosed cytomegalovirus status with high specificity and sensitivity. For most TCR sequences rarity was the rule, although some public TCRs occurred in many donors.

Researchers ran the PCR with 60 Vbeta and 13 Jbeta primers. Measured with immunoSEQ multiplex PCR; TCRdb has only the in-frame clones, and not every one. The sample carries some 150,000 clones, about 78% recorded once. Per germline, CDR1 LNHDA and CDR2 SQIVND (reference sequence). V lost 5 bases to trimming and J lost 1 base; unmatched junction nucleotides: 7. This CDR3 has 17 amino acids. The gene calls are TRBV19 and TRBJ2-6; 8 bases align to TRBD1. The clonotype was recovered from a man aged 18 to 29 in good health and CMV-seronegative. Sequences were obtained from PBMCs. The CDR3 is CASSPGTGVSGANVLTF. The DNA of the CDR3 is TGTGCCAGTAGTCCGGGGACAGGTGTTTCTGGGGCCAACGTCCTGACTTTC. The variable domain in full, completed from reference TRBV19 and TRBJ2-6, reads DGGITQSPKYLFRKEGQNVTLSCEQNLNHDAMYWYRQDPGQGLRLIYYSQIVNDFQKGDIAEGYSVSREKKESFPLTVTSAQKNPTAFYLCASSPGTGVSGANVLTFGAGSRLTVL.